One sample yielded the 16 T cell receptor beta chains listed below, sequenced in a study of control samples from healthy donors and cancer patients. Measured with immunoSEQ multiplex PCR; TCRdb has only the in-frame clones, and not every one. This table holds about 410,000 clones, roughly 90% found once. The specimen sequenced was PBMCs. These receptors all stem from a middle-aged man with head and neck cancer.

The genes are TRBV7-3 and TRBJ2-3; TRBD1 might be the D (6 bases). This CDR3 comprises 16 residues. The germline CDR1 and CDR2 sequences are SGHTA and FQGTGA. V was cut by 5 bases and J by 3 bases, with 18 bases left in between. In nucleotides, the CDR3 is TGTGCCAGCAGCCCCACGAGGGGGAAGGGTACAGATACGCAGTATTTT. This codes for CASSPTRGKGTDTQYF.

This clone was observed a single time. The V call is TRBV18, the J call TRBJ2-7; 10 bases agree with TRBD1. The CDR3 covers 17 residues. The V and J ends lost 3 bases and 4 bases, in that order; junction bases with no gene match: 12. Per germline, CDR1 KGHSH and CDR2 LQKENI. The CDR3 loop reads CASSPSIPGQGQYEQYF. The CDR3 nucleotides are TGTGCCAGCTCACCGAGTATCCCGGGACAGGGGCAGTACGAGCAGTACTTC.

CDR3 loop: CASSPPIAGAEQYF. CDR3 sequence (DNA): TGTGCCAGCAGCCCCCCGATAGCGGGAGCCGAGCAGTACTTC. The V call is TRBV7-2, the J call TRBJ2-7; TRBD2 matches 9 bases. The germline V gene encodes CDR1 SGHTA and CDR2 FQGNSA. The CDR3 totals 14 residues. J gave up 6 bases and V 5 bases, and 8 bases lay outside the gene matches.

The chain has TRBV27 and TRBJ2-5; perhaps TRBD2 as D (5 bases). The CDR3 spans 15 residues. From germline, CDR1 is MNHEY and CDR2 SMNVEV (reference sequence). Trimming took off 7 bases at V and 2 bases at J, with 17 bases between the two ends. The CDR3 bases are TGTGCCAGCAAACTATCGAGGGAGCCGCAAGAGACCCAGTACTTC. Translated: CASKLSREPQETQYF.

This sequence joins TRBV24-1 and TRBJ2-1; a possible D gene is TRBD2 (5 bases). The V gene lost 4 bases and the J gene lost 8 bases, with 11 bases spanning the gap. Germline CDR1 KGHDR, CDR2 SFDVKD. CDR3 length equals 13 residues. This CDR3 reads CATSDQWRDEQFF. CDR3 coding DNA: TGTGCCACCAGTGACCAGTGGCGGGATGAGCAGTTCTTC.

The chain combines TRBV7-9 with TRBJ2-3, with 9 bases that match TRBD2. Germline V gives CDR1 SEHNR, CDR2 FQNEAQ (reference sequence). This CDR3 contains 16 residues. With V trimmed by 7 bases and J by 2 bases, 10 bases remained unmatched. The CDR3 DNA sequence: TGTGCCAGCACCAGAATAGCGGGGGACTACACAGATACGCAGTATTTT. It specifies CASTRIAGDYTDTQYF.

This clone was counted a few times. The V and J genes are TRBV6-1 and TRBJ2-7; the D is unclear. Between the trimmed V and J ends, which lost 1 base and 2 bases, there was a span of 9 bases. The CDR3 runs 14 residues. Germline V gene sequence: CDR1 MNHNS, CDR2 SASEGT. CDR3 nucleotide sequence: TGTGCCAGCAGTGAAGGACTGGGAACCTACGAGCAGTACTTC. Translating it yields CASSEGLGTYEQYF.

This chain joins TRBV28 and TRBJ1-2; 7 positions match TRBD1. Germline-derived CDR1 and CDR2 are MDHEN and SYDVKM. Trimming took 2 bases from V and 4 from J; bases not matched to a gene: 7. This CDR3 is 15 amino acids long. CDR3 in amino acids: CASSLPPGQIYGYTF. The CDR3, as DNA: TGTGCCAGCAGTTTACCCCCGGGACAGATCTATGGCTACACCTTC.

This chain joins TRBV19 and TRBJ2-2, with D perhaps matching TRBD1 (5 bases). Germline lookup yields CDR1 LNHDA and CDR2 SQIVND (reference sequence). CDR3 length: 14 residues. Trimming pared 0 bases from V and 5 bases from J, leaving 7 bases between. The CDR3 spells CASSIDRETGELFF. In DNA, the CDR3 is TGTGCCAGTAGTATAGACAGGGAAACCGGGGAGCTGTTTTTT.

V is TRBV19 and J is TRBJ2-7; D perhaps matches TRBD2 (6 bases). V dropped 4 bases and J dropped 2 bases, with 18 bases sitting between them. CDR3 length: 16 amino acids. Germline V gives CDR1 LNHDA, CDR2 SQIVND (reference sequence). The CDR3 nucleotides read TGTGCCAGTAGTACCCCCGGGGGAGAAGTTCCCTACGAGCAGTACTTC. Amino acid sequence: CASSTPGGEVPYEQYF.

J is TRBJ1-5 and V is TRBV6-1; weak D call: TRBD1 (6 bases). Germline V CDR1 and CDR2: MNHNS, SASEGT. This CDR3 region has 14 residues. The V end was cut by 8 bases, the J end by 2 bases, with 13 bases between. CDR3 amino acids: CASQGTGGNQPQHF. CDR3 DNA: TGTGCCAGCCAGGGGACGGGGGGCAATCAGCCCCAGCATTTT.

J is TRBJ2-1 and V is TRBV6-5; no definite D call. The V end lost 7 bases, the J end lost 5 bases, and 9 bases lay between the germline ends. Per the germline V gene, CDR1 is MNHEY and CDR2 is SVGAGI. This CDR3 spans 12 amino acids. The CDR3 loop reads CASKQRDNEQFF. Written as DNA, the CDR3 is TGTGCCAGCAAGCAACGGGACAATGAGCAGTTCTTC.

The chain employs TRBV25-1 and TRBJ1-6; D not resolved. The CDR3 length is 13 residues. Germline CDR1 MGHDK, CDR2 SYGVNS. With 7 bases removed from V and 7 bases from J, the gap between germline ends came to 11 bases. CDR3 coding DNA: TGTGCCAGCACCGGGATGGTAAATTCACCCCTCCACTTT. Protein: CASTGMVNSPLHF.

The genes are TRBV18 and TRBJ1-3; D uncertain. Trimming left V 2 bases short and J 0 bases short, with 5 bases between. This CDR3 has 14 residues. Germline assignment: CDR1 KGHSH and CDR2 LQKENI. The CDR3 spells CASSPSSSGNTIYF. The CDR3 DNA reads TGTGCCAGCTCACCAAGCAGCTCTGGAAACACCATATATTTT.

The chain couples TRBV19 to TRBJ2-7, with 7 bases matching TRBD2. Looked up from germline, CDR1 is LNHDA and CDR2 is SQIVND (reference sequence). The trim removed 5 bases at V and 0 bases at J, leaving 1 base unmatched. This CDR3 region has 13 residues. As DNA, the CDR3 is TGTGCCAGTAGTCGGGACTACTCCTACGAGCAGTACTTC. Protein sequence: CASSRDYSYEQYF.

The table lists this clone with a count of one. The V and J genes are TRBV4-3 and TRBJ2-3; 15 nucleotides match TRBD2. V was clipped by 3 bases and J by 5 bases; unmatched bases: 15. CDR1 and CDR2 (germline): LGHNA, YSLEER. This CDR3 has 20 amino acids. The CDR3 coding sequence is TGCGCCAGCAGCCAGACTCCACGGACTAGCGGGGGGGTCAATGTAGATACGCAGTATTTT. Translated: CASSQTPRTSGGVNVDTQYF.